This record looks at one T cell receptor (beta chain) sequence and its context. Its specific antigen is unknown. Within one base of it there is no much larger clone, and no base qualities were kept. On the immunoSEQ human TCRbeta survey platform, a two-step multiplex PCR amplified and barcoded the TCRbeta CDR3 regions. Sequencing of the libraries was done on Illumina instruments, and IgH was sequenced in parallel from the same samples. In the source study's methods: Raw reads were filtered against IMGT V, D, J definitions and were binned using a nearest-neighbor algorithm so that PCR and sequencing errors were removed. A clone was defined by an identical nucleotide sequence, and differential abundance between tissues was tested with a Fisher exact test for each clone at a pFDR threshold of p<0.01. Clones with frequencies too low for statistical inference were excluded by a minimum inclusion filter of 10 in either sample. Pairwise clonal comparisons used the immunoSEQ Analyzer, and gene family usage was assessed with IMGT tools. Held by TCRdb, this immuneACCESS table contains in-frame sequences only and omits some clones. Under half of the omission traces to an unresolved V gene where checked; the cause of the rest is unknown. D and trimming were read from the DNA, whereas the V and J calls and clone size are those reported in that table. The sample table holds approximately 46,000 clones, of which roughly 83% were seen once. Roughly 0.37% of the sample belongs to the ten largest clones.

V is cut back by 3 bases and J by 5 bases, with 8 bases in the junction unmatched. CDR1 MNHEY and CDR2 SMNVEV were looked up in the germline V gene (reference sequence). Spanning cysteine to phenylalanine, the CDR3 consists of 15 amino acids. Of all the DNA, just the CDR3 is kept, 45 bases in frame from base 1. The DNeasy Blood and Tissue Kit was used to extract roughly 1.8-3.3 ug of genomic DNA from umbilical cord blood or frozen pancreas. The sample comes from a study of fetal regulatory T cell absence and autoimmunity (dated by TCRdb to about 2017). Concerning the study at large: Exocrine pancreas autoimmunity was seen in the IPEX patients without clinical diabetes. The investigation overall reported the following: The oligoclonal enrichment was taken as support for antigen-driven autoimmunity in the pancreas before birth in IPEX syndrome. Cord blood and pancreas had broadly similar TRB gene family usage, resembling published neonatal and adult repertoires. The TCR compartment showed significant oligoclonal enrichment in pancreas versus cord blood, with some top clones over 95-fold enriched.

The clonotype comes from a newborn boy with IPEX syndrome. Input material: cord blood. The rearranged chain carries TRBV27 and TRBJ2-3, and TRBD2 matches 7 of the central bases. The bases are TGTGCCAGCAGTTTCGGTAGCGGGCGTGGAGATACGCAGTATTTT. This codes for CASSFGSGRGDTQYF.